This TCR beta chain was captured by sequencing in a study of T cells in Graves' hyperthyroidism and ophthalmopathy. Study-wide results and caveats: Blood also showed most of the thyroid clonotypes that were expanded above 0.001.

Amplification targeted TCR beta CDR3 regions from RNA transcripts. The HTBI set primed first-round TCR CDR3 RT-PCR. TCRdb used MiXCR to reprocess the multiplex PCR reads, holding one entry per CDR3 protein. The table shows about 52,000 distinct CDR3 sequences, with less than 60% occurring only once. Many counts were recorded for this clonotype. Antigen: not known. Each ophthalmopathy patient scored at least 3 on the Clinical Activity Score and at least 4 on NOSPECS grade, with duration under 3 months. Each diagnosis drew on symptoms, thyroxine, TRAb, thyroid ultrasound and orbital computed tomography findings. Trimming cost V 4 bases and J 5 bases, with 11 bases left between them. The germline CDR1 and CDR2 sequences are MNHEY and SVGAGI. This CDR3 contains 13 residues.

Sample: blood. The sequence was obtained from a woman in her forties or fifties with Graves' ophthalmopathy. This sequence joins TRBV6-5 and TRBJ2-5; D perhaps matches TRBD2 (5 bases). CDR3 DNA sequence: TGTGCCAGCAGTTGGGCGGGTGAGGAGACCCAGTACTTC. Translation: CASSWAGEETQYF.